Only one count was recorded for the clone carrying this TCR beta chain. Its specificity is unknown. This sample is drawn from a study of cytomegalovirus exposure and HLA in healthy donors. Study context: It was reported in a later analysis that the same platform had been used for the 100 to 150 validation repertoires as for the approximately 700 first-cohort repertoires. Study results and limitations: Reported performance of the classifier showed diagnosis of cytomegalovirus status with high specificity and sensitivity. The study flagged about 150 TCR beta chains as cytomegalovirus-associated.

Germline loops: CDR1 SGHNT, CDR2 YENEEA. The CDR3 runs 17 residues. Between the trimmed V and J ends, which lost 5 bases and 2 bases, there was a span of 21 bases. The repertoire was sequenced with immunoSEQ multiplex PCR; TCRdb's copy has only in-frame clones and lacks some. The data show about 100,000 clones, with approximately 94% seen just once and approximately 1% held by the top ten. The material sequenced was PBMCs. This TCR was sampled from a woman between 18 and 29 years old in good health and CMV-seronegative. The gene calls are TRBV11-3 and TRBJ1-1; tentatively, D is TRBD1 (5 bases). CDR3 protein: CASSLNPWIGGNTEAFF. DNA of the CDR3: TGTGCCAGCAGCCTAAACCCGTGGATCGGGGGAAACACTGAAGCTTTCTTT.